This T cell receptor beta chain was recovered during a study of blood T cell repertoires in COVID-19. About the study: T cells, B-cell-depleted T cells, or PBMCs supplied cDNA or gDNA.

Germline loops: CDR1 LGHNA, CDR2 YSLEER. The trim removed 2 bases at V and 6 bases at J, leaving 10 bases unmatched. This CDR3 region has 15 residues. Study processing details: From reference gene primer amplification, estimates of nucleated cell counts were derived. TCRdb's table, derived via immunoSEQ multiplex PCR, lists solely in-frame clones and lacks some. The DNA was the basis for D and trimming; V, J and clone size are from that table. Altogether some 170,000 clones are present, about 80% being singletons, with the ten largest covering approximately 8%. This chain joins TRBV4-3 and TRBJ2-7; 7 bases are a match to TRBD1. What was sequenced was peripheral blood. The sequence was collected from a man between 60 and 75 years old with acute or convalescent COVID-19. CDR3: CASSQNLNTGAEQYF. The CDR3 DNA follows: TGCGCCAGCAGCCAAAACCTAAATACAGGGGCCGAGCAGTACTTC.